Following are 28 T cell receptor beta chains from one sample sequenced in a study of CD8 T cells in Susac syndrome. After extraction with the RNeasy kit, roughly 0.45 to 1 ug of the RNA was reverse transcribed using random hexamers. One entry per CDR3 protein results from TCRdb running MiXCR on the immunoSEQ multiplex PCR reads. The table includes 120,000 or so distinct CDR3 sequences, around 94% detected once. Source material: CD8+ T cells from PBMCs. These receptor sequences come from a human donor with Susac syndrome.

The V gene is TRBV2, the J gene TRBJ1-5; D is unclear. The CDR3 extends over 14 amino acids. V was cut by 6 bases and J by 5 bases, with 14 bases left in between. Germline V lookup: CDR1 SNHLY, CDR2 FYNNEI. The CDR3 DNA reads TGTGCCAGCAGAGACCTAAAATACCATCAGCCCCAGCATTTT. This gives the protein CASRDLKYHQPQHF.

This clonotype was detected once. The rearrangement links TRBV9 to TRBJ2-3, with 15 bases identical to TRBD2. Germline V lookup: CDR1 SGDLS, CDR2 YYNGEE. V trimming: 0 bases; J trimming: 3 bases; junction bases outside the gene matches: 5. The CDR3 sequence is 18 residues long. The CDR3 coding sequence is TGTGCCAGCAGCGTAGCTGGACTAGCGGGAGGGGAGACAGATACGCAGTATTTT. Translated, it gives CASSVAGLAGGETDTQYF.

This clonotype was recorded once. The J gene is TRBJ2-5, the V gene TRBV13; 11 positions match TRBD2. The V segment lost 4 bases and the J segment 2 bases; nucleotides outside the gene matches: 6. CDR3 length: 16 amino acids. CDR1 and CDR2 from the germline V gene are PRHDT and FYEKMQ (reference sequence). This chain's CDR3 is CASSSAGTSGQETQYF. The CDR3 bases are TGTGCCAGCAGCTCTGCCGGGACTAGCGGTCAAGAGACCCAGTACTTC.

The V and J genes are TRBV27 and TRBJ2-3, with D perhaps matching TRBD1 or TRBD2 (5 bases each). Trimming cost V 8 bases and J 5 bases, with 14 bases left between them. The CDR3 loop spans 13 amino acids. Germline V gives CDR1 MNHEY, CDR2 SMNVEV (reference sequence). This chain's CDR3 is CASPKRGGDTQYF. DNA of the CDR3: TGTGCCAGCCCTAAGAGGGGTGGAGATACGCAGTATTTT.

This chain joins TRBV12-3 or TRBV12-4 and TRBJ2-1; D possibly matches TRBD1 or TRBD2 (5 bases each). CDR3 length: 14 residues. Trimming took 2 bases from V and 4 from J, leaving 9 bases between them. The CDR3 DNA follows: TGTGCCAGCAGTTTACGGGACGCGTACAATGAGCAGTTCTTC. This sequence encodes CASSLRDAYNEQFF.

The rearrangement links TRBV19 to TRBJ2-1, with D possibly being TRBD1 or TRBD2 (5 bases each). V shed 2 bases and J shed 9 bases, with 17 bases lying between them. CDR1 is LNHDA and CDR2 is SQIVND in the germline V gene (reference sequence). The CDR3 runs 15 residues. The CDR3 region is CASSIWDQITGEQFF. CDR3 coding DNA: TGTGCCAGTAGTATATGGGACCAGATAACGGGTGAGCAGTTCTTC.

The chain is built from TRBV7-3 and TRBJ1-2; 8 bases line up with TRBD1. The germline gives CDR1 SGHTA, CDR2 FQGTGA. There are 12 residues in the CDR3. Losses at the gene ends were 4 bases for V and 8 bases for J; bases not matched to a gene: 3. The CDR3 DNA is TGTGCCAGCAGCTCCGGGACAGGAGGCTACACCTTC. Amino acid sequence: CASSSGTGGYTF.

The chain carries TRBV30 and TRBJ1-2; D unclear. Trimming took 0 bases from V and 8 from J, leaving 13 bases between them. This CDR3 is built from 13 residues. Germline lookup yields CDR1 GTSNPN and CDR2 SVGIG (reference sequence). CDR3 residues: CAWSVPEEGGYTF. CDR3 sequence (DNA): TGTGCCTGGAGTGTACCGGAGGAGGGCGGCTACACCTTC.

This chain links TRBV12-3 or TRBV12-4 with TRBJ2-4, with a tentative D call TRBD1 (5 bases). The CDR3 consists of 14 residues. Deletions cut 3 bases from V and 7 bases from J, with 13 bases between. Here the CDR3 DNA reads TGTGCCAGCAGTTTGATTGGGCAGGGTAACATTCAGTACTTC. Translating it yields CASSLIGQGNIQYF.

This chain uses TRBV20-1 with TRBJ2-3, with 10 bases that match TRBD2. The trim removed 0 bases at V and 4 bases at J, leaving 4 bases unmatched. There are 15 residues in the CDR3. From germline, CDR1 is DFQATT and CDR2 SNEGSKA (reference sequence). CDR3 sequence reads: CSARDQREGSDTQYF. In DNA, the CDR3 is TGCAGTGCTAGAGATCAGCGGGAGGGCTCAGATACGCAGTATTTT.

V is TRBV20-1 and J is TRBJ2-1, with D perhaps TRBD2 (6 bases). Germline lookup yields CDR1 DFQATT and CDR2 SNEGSKA (reference sequence). V shed 1 base and J shed 2 bases, with 15 bases lying between them. The CDR3 has 16 amino acids. DNA of the CDR3: TGCAGTGCTAGAGTCTTAGAGCGGGCCCCCTACAATGAGCAGTTCTTC. This sequence encodes CSARVLERAPYNEQFF.

The chain employs TRBV2 and TRBJ1-1; no firm D call. V shed 2 bases and J shed 1 base, with 11 bases lying between them. This CDR3 spans 15 amino acids. Germline CDR1 is SNHLY and CDR2 is FYNNEI. CDR3 coding DNA: TGTGCCAGCAGTGAATACGGACGCCCGAACACTGAAGCTTTCTTT. Amino acids: CASSEYGRPNTEAFF.

The chain uses TRBV27 and TRBJ2-7, with D perhaps matching TRBD1 (6 bases). The CDR3 contains 14 residues. CDR1 and CDR2 from the germline V gene are MNHEY and SMNVEV (reference sequence). Trimming took off 4 bases at V and 5 bases at J, with 15 bases between the two ends. This CDR3 reads CASSWGTNIDEQYF. The CDR3, as DNA: TGTGCCAGCAGTTGGGGGACAAACATCGACGAGCAGTACTTC.

The CDR3 bases are TGTGCCAGCATCAAAGGGACTCGGGGCTATGGCTACACCTTC. Its protein is CASIKGTRGYGYTF. The J gene is TRBJ1-2, the V gene TRBV6-5; TRBD1 might be the D (5 bases). The germline V gene has CDR1 MNHEY and CDR2 SVGAGI. This CDR3 is 14 amino acids long. V gave up 7 bases and J gave up 4 bases, with 16 bases separating them.

The J gene is TRBJ1-5, the V gene TRBV27, with no clear D. Trimming took 6 bases from V and 0 from J, leaving 12 bases between them. Germline assignment: CDR1 MNHEY and CDR2 SMNVEV (reference sequence). CDR3 length: 15 amino acids. The CDR3 DNA is TGTGCCAGCAGAGTCCGGCCTGATAGCAATCAGCCCCAGCATTTT. This sequence encodes CASRVRPDSNQPQHF.

The rearrangement joins TRBV20-1 to TRBJ2-1, with unresolved D. Trimming pared 0 bases from V and 0 bases from J, leaving 6 bases between. This CDR3 contains 14 residues. Germline CDR1 and CDR2: DFQATT and SNEGSKA (reference sequence). CDR3 loop: CSAREVVSYNEQFF. Written as DNA, the CDR3 is TGCAGTGCTAGAGAAGTAGTCTCCTACAATGAGCAGTTCTTC.

The rearrangement joins TRBV20-1 to TRBJ1-2; 8 positions agree with TRBD1. Germline assignment: CDR1 DFQATT and CDR2 SNEGSKA (reference sequence). With V trimmed by 3 bases and J by 3 bases, 3 bases remained unmatched. This CDR3 region has 13 residues. CDR3 sequence (DNA): TGCAGTGCTAGGGACAGGGAGGACTATGGCTACACCTTC. It specifies CSARDREDYGYTF.

This rearrangement joins TRBV5-6 to TRBJ2-1; 11 nucleotides match TRBD2. This CDR3 has 16 residues. The V gene end was trimmed by 6 bases and the J gene end by 5 bases; junction bases not matched to a gene: 10. Germline CDR1 and CDR2: SGHDT and YYEEEE. The CDR3 is CASIGLAGLNNNEQFF. The CDR3 coding sequence is TGTGCCAGCATCGGACTAGCGGGCCTTAATAACAATGAGCAGTTCTTC.

As concerns this clonotype: At one of its ends the junction is not consistent with the germline gene, which may arise from a read error. The rearrangement links TRBV12-3 or TRBV12-4 to TRBJ2-5; D may be TRBD1 (5 bases). This CDR3 contains 11 residues. This chain's CDR3 is CASSLGDSYDF. DNA for the CDR3: TGTGCCAGCAGTTTAGGAGACAGTTATGACTTC.

The J gene is TRBJ2-3, the V gene TRBV6-1, with a weak D call TRBD1 (5 bases). The germline V and J ends were trimmed by 8 bases and 2 bases, with 17 bases remaining between them. This CDR3 is 15 amino acids long. Germline CDR1 MNHNS, CDR2 SASEGT. The CDR3 sequence is CASGRQQTVTDTQYF. CDR3 sequence (DNA): TGTGCCAGCGGAAGACAGCAAACTGTCACAGATACGCAGTATTTT.

The rearrangement links TRBV7-9 to TRBJ2-7; 7 bases map to TRBD2. The CDR3 loop spans 15 amino acids. Germline assignment: CDR1 SEHNR and CDR2 FQNEAQ (reference sequence). V lost 0 bases to trimming and J lost 3 bases; unmatched junction nucleotides: 5. This chain's CDR3 is CASSLALTGGYEQYF. CDR3 in DNA: TGTGCCAGCAGCTTAGCTTTAACGGGAGGCTACGAGCAGTACTTC.

The chain uses TRBV7-9 and TRBJ1-1; D is unresolved. Germline V gives CDR1 SEHNR, CDR2 FQNEAQ (reference sequence). The V gene lost 3 bases and the J gene lost 1 base, with 15 bases spanning the gap. This CDR3 has 16 amino acids. The CDR3 DNA reads as TGTGCCAGCAGCTTCTTCCGGCGGCACCCGAACACTGAAGCTTTCTTT. It yields the protein CASSFFRRHPNTEAFF.

This clonotype was seen once. The V call is TRBV4-3, the J call TRBJ2-7; D not certain. CDR3 length equals 13 residues. Looked up from germline, CDR1 is LGHNA and CDR2 is YSLEER. The V gene lost 0 bases and the J gene lost 5 bases, with 8 bases spanning the gap. The CDR3 nucleotides read TGCGCCAGCAGCCAAGATCCGGTCCACGAGCAGTACTTC. Translated, it gives CASSQDPVHEQYF.

The CDR3 DNA is TGTGCCAGCAGCCTACCCTACGAGCAGTACTTC. Its translation: CASSLPYEQYF. The chain joins TRBV27 to TRBJ2-7; D remains ambiguous. The length of the CDR3 is 11 residues. Germline V gene sequence: CDR1 MNHEY, CDR2 SMNVEV (reference sequence). V was shortened by 6 bases and J by 2 bases, with 5 bases between the two germline ends.

The chain couples TRBV12-3 or TRBV12-4 to TRBJ1-1; tentative D call: TRBD1 (6 bases). The CDR3 covers 14 residues. The V and J ends lost 5 bases and 2 bases respectively, with 12 bases between them. The CDR3 protein is CASSLGQINTEAFF. The CDR3 DNA reads as TGTGCCAGCAGTCTAGGACAGATAAACACTGAAGCTTTCTTT.

The CDR3 here is CATSRTSGNNEQFF. Written as DNA, the CDR3 is TGTGCCACCAGTCGGACTAGCGGTAACAATGAGCAGTTCTTC. The chain uses TRBV24-1 and TRBJ2-1; 10 nucleotides match TRBD2. CDR1 and CDR2 from the germline V gene are KGHDR and SFDVKD. The CDR3 spans 14 residues. Losses at the gene ends were 6 bases for V and 5 bases for J; bases not matched to a gene: 3.

J is TRBJ1-1 and V is TRBV28, with a possible D match to TRBD1 (5 bases). CDR1 and CDR2 from the germline V gene are MDHEN and SYDVKM. Deletions cut 0 bases from V and 7 bases from J, with 15 bases between. The CDR3 covers 15 residues. The CDR3 loop reads CASSLWAGRGDEAFF. CDR3 sequence (DNA): TGTGCCAGCAGTTTATGGGCAGGGCGGGGAGATGAAGCTTTCTTT.

This clonotype was seen once. The chain joins TRBV6-5 to TRBJ2-7; possibly TRBD1 for D (5 bases). The CDR3 loop spans 13 amino acids. V was trimmed by 2 bases and J by 3 bases, leaving 8 bases between them. Germline V CDR1 and CDR2: MNHEY, SVGAGI. CDR3 bases: TGTGCCAGCAGTTACAGGGGCCGCTACGAGCAGTACTTC. It yields the protein CASSYRGRYEQYF.